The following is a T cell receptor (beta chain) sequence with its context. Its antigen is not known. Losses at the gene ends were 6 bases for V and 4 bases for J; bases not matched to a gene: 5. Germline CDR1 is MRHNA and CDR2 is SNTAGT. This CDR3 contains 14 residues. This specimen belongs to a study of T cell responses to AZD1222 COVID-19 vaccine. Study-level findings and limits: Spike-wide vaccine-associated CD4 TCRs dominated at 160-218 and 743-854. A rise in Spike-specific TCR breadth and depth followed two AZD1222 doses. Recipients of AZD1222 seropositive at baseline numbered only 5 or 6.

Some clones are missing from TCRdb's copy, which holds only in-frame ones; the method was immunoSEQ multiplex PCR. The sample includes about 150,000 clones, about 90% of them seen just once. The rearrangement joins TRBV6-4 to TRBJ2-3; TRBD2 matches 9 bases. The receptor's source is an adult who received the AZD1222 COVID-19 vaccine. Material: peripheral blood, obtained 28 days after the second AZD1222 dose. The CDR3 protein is CASRPSGISDTQYF. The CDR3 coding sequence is TGTGCCAGCAGGCCTAGCGGGATCTCAGATACGCAGTATTTT.